This T cell receptor beta chain was observed in a study of cytomegalovirus exposure and HLA in healthy donors. The PCR made use of 60 Vbeta and 13 Jbeta primers. TCRdb keeps only in-frame clones here, not all; method: immunoSEQ multiplex PCR. The data hold about 86,000 clones, with about 70% observed a single time. Study-wide findings and caveats: Later analysis demonstrated an association between a missense DCLRE1C variant and TCR beta V- and J-gene trimming.

V lost 3 bases to trimming and J lost 7 bases, with 13 bases between them. The CDR3 is made up of 14 amino acids. The germline V gene encodes CDR1 MNHNS and CDR2 SASEGT. This clone was seen a few times. The target antigen is unknown. The material sequenced was PBMCs. This chain uses TRBV6-1 with TRBJ1-3, with a weak D call TRBD1 (6 bases). This receptor was identified in a woman in her forties or fifties in good health and CMV-seropositive. CDR3 loop: CASSETGVGNTIYF. The CDR3, as DNA: TGTGCCAGCAGTGAGACAGGAGTTGGGAACACCATATATTTT.